This record looks at one TCR beta chain sequence and its context. As yet, its antigen is unknown. Germline-derived CDR1 and CDR2 are LGHNT and FRNRAP. The CDR3 has 16 amino acids. The sample is drawn from a study of cytomegalovirus exposure and HLA in healthy donors. About the research overall: A previous analysis identified 117 million unique TCR beta sequences derived from some 170 million T cells.

Study outcomes and limitations: When presence/absence was analysed, sequencing depth was taken to be roughly uniform across donors. Trimming of TCR beta V- and J-genes showed a link, identified in a later analysis, to a missense DCLRE1C variant. In a later analysis, an Asian-associated ancestry cluster reportedly showed fewer N-insertions than the roughly 710-donor mean.

The PCR had 60 Vbeta and 13 Jbeta primers. TCRdb's table, derived via immunoSEQ multiplex PCR, lists solely in-frame clones and lacks some. The sample includes 200,000 or so clones, roughly four fifths of them seen just once. The sample comprised PBMCs. The sequence was obtained from a boy aged 2-15 years in good health and CMV-seronegative. V usage is TRBV12-5 and J usage is TRBJ2-5, with 7 bases fitting TRBD1. The closer fit of TRBJ2-7 to the DNA end suggests the J call may be wrong. CDR3 sequence (DNA): TGTGCTAGTGGTTTGGTACGGGACAGCCTGTCCTACGAGCAGTACTTC. Translation: CASGLVRDSLSYEQYF.